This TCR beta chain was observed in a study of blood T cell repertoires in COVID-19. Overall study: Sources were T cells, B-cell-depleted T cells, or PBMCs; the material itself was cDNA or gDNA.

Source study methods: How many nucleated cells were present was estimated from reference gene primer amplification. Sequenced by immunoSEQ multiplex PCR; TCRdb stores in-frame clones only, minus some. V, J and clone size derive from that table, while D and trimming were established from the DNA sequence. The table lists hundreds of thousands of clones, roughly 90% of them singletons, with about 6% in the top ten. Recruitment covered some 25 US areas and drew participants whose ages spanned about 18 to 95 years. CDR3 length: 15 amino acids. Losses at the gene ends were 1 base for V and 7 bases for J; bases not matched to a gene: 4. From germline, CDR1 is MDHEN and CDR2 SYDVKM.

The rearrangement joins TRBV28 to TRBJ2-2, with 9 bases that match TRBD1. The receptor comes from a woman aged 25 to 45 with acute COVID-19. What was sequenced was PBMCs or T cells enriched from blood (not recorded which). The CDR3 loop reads CASSLLQGAGGELFF. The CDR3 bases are TGTGCCAGCAGTTTATTACAGGGGGCTGGCGGGGAGCTGTTTTTT.